This T cell receptor beta chain derives from a study of spatial heterogeneity in lung cancer. This clonotype was counted between two and nine times. Time point specified: sample taken at primary tumor resection. No cells were sorted before sequencing. The whole RNA sequenced was extracted from tumor, nontumor lung or frozen PBMC. The ends lost 5 bases at V and 1 base at J; junction bases unmatched: 0. CDR3 size: 13 residues. The germline V gene encodes CDR1 KGHDR and CDR2 SFDVKD. TCRdb ran MiXCR on the 5' RACE reads and lists one entry per CDR3 protein. The sample yields 39,000 or so distinct CDR3 sequences, 6% to 8% seen once.

The starting material was PBMCs, obtained at surgery. The clonotype originates from a male donor with early-stage non-small cell lung cancer. The chain joins TRBV24-1 to TRBJ2-5; TRBD1 matches at 7 bases. The CDR3 sequence is CATSGDSQETQYF. CDR3 in DNA: TGTGCCACCAGTGGGGACAGCCAAGAGACCCAGTACTTC.